Measured by frequency, the clone carrying this T cell receptor beta chain is medium-sized. Its matching antigen is unknown. Repertoires were generated with immunoSEQ multiplex PCR, while TCRdb's copy carries only in-frame clones and drops some. The clone table shows some 1,000 clones, with the ten largest holding 15% to 20%. The sample belongs to a study of Tregs in tolerant kidney transplant recipients. Across the whole study: Related graft donors supplied nonmyeloablative bone marrow transplants, and mixed chimerism was transient. Study-wide findings and caveats: The small number of patients limits these findings pending further validation. Antigen-driven expansion was suggested because donor-specific Tregs expanded more than all Tregs in tolerant patients. The most relevant donor-specific Treg TCRbeta repertoire apparently came from expansion with activated donor B cells.

Recipient PBMCs carried a CFSE label and met irradiated graft donor PBMCs for over five days before FACS sorting. The material sequenced was CD4+ T cells from blood cultured with allogeneic cells, taken before the transplant. This clonotype was sampled from a human patient who received a combined kidney and bone marrow transplant.

The CDR3 loop reads CASSTTILGQGHRTDTQYF. Partial CDR3 DNA: TGTGCCAGTAGTACGACGATCTTAGGACAGGGCCATCGCACAGATACG. The chain carries TRBV19 and TRBJ2-3, with 8 bases fitting TRBD1. The CDR3 goes on 3 residues after the read ends, and that part is filled in from the germline J gene. The germline V gene has CDR1 LNHDA and CDR2 SQIVND (reference sequence). The trim removed 4 bases at V and 1 base at J, leaving 16 bases unmatched. This CDR3 is 19 amino acids long.